This paragraph covers one T cell receptor (beta chain) sequence. Its antigen is not known. The V end lost 2 bases, the J end lost 4 bases, and 8 bases lay between the germline ends. CDR1 is SEHNR, CDR2 FQNEAQ, per germline (reference sequence). This CDR3 comprises 13 residues. Libraries were prepared by immunoSEQ multiplex PCR; TCRdb keeps only in-frame clonotypes and omits some of them. The data show more than 90,000 clones, approximately 88% seen once. The entry originates in a study of identifying expanded T cells in peripheral blood. Findings of the study overall: About 1.2 clones differed between technical replicates, versus about 17 and 20 over time. Roughly two-week clone count variance significantly increased as total template count grew.

During the collection period, no donor immune events like infections were recorded. The J gene is TRBJ1-2, the V gene TRBV7-9, with D unresolved. The clonotype originates from a person aged 18 to 70 in good health. Specimen: blood. The CDR3 is CASSLFEIYGYTF. CDR3 coding DNA: TGTGCCAGCAGCTTATTCGAAATCTATGGCTACACCTTC.